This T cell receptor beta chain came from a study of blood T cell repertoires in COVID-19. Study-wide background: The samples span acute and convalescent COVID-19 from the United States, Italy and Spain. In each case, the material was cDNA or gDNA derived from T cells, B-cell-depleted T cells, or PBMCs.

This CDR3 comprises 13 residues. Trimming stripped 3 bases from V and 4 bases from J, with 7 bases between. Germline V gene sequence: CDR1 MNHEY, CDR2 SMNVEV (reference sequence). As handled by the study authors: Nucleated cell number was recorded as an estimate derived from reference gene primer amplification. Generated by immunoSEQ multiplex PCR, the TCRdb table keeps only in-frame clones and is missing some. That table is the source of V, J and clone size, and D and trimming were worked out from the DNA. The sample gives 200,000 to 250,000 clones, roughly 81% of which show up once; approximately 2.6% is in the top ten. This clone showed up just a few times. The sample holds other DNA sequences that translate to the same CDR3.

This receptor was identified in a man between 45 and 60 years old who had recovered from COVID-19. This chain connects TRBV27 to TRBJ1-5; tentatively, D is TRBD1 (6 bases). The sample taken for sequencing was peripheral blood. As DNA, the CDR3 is TGTGCCAGCAGTTTGACAGGTAATCAGCCCCAGCATTTT. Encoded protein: CASSLTGNQPQHF.